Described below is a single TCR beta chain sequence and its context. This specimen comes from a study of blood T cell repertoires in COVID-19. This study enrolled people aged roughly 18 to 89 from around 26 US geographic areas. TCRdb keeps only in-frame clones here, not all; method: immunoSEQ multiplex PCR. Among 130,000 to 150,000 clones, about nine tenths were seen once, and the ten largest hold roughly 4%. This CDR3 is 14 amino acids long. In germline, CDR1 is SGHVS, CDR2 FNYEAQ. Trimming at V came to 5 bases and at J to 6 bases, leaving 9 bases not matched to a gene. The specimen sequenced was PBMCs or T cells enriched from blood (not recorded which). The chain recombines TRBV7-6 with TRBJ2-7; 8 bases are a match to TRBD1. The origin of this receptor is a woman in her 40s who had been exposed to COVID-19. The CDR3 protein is CASSIRQGQGEQYF. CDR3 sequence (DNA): TGTGCCAGCAGCATACGACAGGGGCAGGGCGAGCAGTACTTC.